Each of the 16 T cell receptor beta chains below was sequenced from the same sample in a study of human T cells and chemical hapten exposure (TCRdb year 2021). The intended sense of this specimen's time point label: patch test 3, about 24 weeks after DPC sensitization. In light of the paper, this sample's treatment or condition label describes: therapeutic diphenylcyclopropenone sensitization with weekly scalp DPC. The library was produced with RACE. Instrument used: NextSeq 500. TCRdb cleaned the public reads at Q25 with fastp, built clones with MiXCR and kept in-frame beta chains. Every entry covers one CDR3 protein and lists the most common genes and DNA from its rows. The sample profile shows 150,000 to 200,000 distinct CDR3 sequences; 24% of them were found once. The ten largest clones add up to 2% to 3% of the sample. Sequencing used whole blood, obtained in connection with sensitization to the hapten diphenylcyclopropenone (DPC). The origin of the receptors is a woman aged 40 to 49 with alopecia areata. Some clones in this sample may be carry-over from other donors' samples.

This clonotype was seen only a few times. The gene calls are TRBV5-1 and TRBJ1-1, with 7 bases lining up with TRBD1. The CDR3 has 13 amino acids. Germline lookup yields CDR1 SGHRS and CDR2 YFSETQ. Unmatched junction bases numbered 5, after V lost 5 bases and J lost 4 bases. The DNA for the CDR3 is TGCGCCAGCAGGATGCCAGGGGGCACTGAAGCTTTCTTT. Encoded protein: CASRMPGGTEAFF.

The chain has TRBV24-1 and TRBJ1-5; maybe TRBD1 (5 bases). V lost 4 bases and J lost 5, with 8 bases in between. CDR3 size: 13 residues. In germline, CDR1 is KGHDR, CDR2 SFDVKD. CDR3 amino acids: CATSDDSYQPQHF. CDR3 in DNA: TGTGCCACCAGTGACGACAGTTATCAGCCCCAGCATTTT.

This clonotype was detected only a few times. The chain joins TRBV29-1 to TRBJ1-1, with 7 bases matching TRBD1. V shed 3 bases, J shed 1 base, and the junction held 5 bases outside the gene matches. From germline, CDR1 is SQVTM and CDR2 ANQGSEA. The CDR3 runs to 14 residues. This CDR3 is CSVERGLTNTEAFF. The CDR3 nucleotides are TGCAGCGTTGAGAGGGGGCTTACGAACACTGAAGCTTTCTTT.

This clonotype appeared once. The chain combines TRBV19 with TRBJ1-2; 12 positions agree with TRBD1. The CDR3 has 13 residues. Germline values: CDR1 LNHDA, CDR2 SQIVND (reference sequence). V shed 6 bases, J shed 6 bases, and the junction held 2 bases outside the gene matches. The CDR3 spells CASRGQGADGYTF. CDR3 DNA: TGTGCCAGTAGGGGACAGGGGGCTGATGGCTACACCTTC. The variable domain in full, completed from reference TRBV19 and TRBJ1-2, reads DGGITQSPKYLFRKEGQNVTLSCEQNLNHDAMYWYRQDPGQGLRLIYYSQIVNDFQKGDIAEGYSVSREKKESFPLTVTSAQKNPTAFYLCASRGQGADGYTFGSGTRLTVV.

Only a few counts were recorded for this clonotype. The V and J genes are TRBV6-6 and TRBJ1-3, with no clear D. Germline values: CDR1 MNHNY, CDR2 SVGAGI (reference sequence). This CDR3 contains 12 residues. V lost 6 bases and J lost 4, with 7 bases in between. The CDR3 nucleotides read TGTGCCAGCAGCTCCGGCGGAAACACCATATATTTT. This sequence encodes CASSSGGNTIYF.

The sample holds a few counts of this clonotype. The J gene is TRBJ2-3, the V gene TRBV7-2; no clear D. The CDR3 has 14 amino acids. V gave up 5 bases and J gave up 3 bases, with 12 bases separating them. Germline CDR1 reads SGHTA; CDR2 reads FQGNSA. As DNA, the CDR3 is TGTGCCAGCAGCCGAAGCTCTAGTACAGATACGCAGTATTTT. Translation: CASSRSSSTDTQYF.

This chain joins TRBV3-1 and TRBJ1-4; possibly TRBD1 for D (6 bases). Germline V gives CDR1 LGHDT, CDR2 YNNKEL (reference sequence). The length of the CDR3 is 14 residues. The V end lost 5 bases, the J end lost 5 bases, and 12 bases lay between the germline ends. The chain's CDR3 is CASSFDRMNEKLFF. CDR3 bases: TGTGCCAGCAGCTTCGACAGGATGAATGAAAAACTGTTTTTT.

This clonotype was picked up many times. DNA of the CDR3: TGTGCCAGCAGTGGAGAGGACGGCCGCCAAGAGACCCAGTACTTC. Its translation is CASSGEDGRQETQYF. J is TRBJ2-5 and V is TRBV6-5; D gene uncertain. V was cut by 5 bases and J by 1 base, with 14 bases left in between. CDR3 length: 15 residues. Germline CDR1 reads MNHEY; CDR2 reads SVGAGI.

The chain uses TRBV11-2 and TRBJ2-5, with D possibly matching TRBD1 (5 bases). Germline CDR1 SGHAT, CDR2 FQNNGV. The V and J ends lost 3 bases and 3 bases respectively, with 8 bases between them. The CDR3 loop spans 13 amino acids. Written as DNA, the CDR3 is TGTGCCAGCAGCTTTTGGGGCGAAGAGACCCAGTACTTC. Its translation is CASSFWGEETQYF.

This clonotype was observed a few times. The chain has TRBV21-1 and TRBJ2-1. TRBV21-1 is an annotated pseudogene. The CDR3 extends over 17 amino acids. CDR3 nucleotide sequence: TGTGCCAGCAGCACTTTCGTTGCAACCAAGCCATACAATGAGCAGTTCTTC. The encoded protein is CASSTFVATKPYNEQFF.

As regards this clonotype: Mismatch with germline at one junction end may stem from a read error. The chain employs TRBV28 and TRBJ2-7; perhaps TRBD1 as D (6 bases). CDR1 MDHEN and CDR2 SYDVKM come from the germline V gene. The CDR3 has 14 amino acids. CDR3 sequence: CASSLPQEGTNGAF. DNA for the CDR3: TGTGCCAGCAGTTTACCCCAGGAAGGGACAAACGGGGCTTTC.

The chain combines TRBV29-1 with TRBJ2-1, with 9 bases matching TRBD2. The J segment lost 0 bases and the V segment lost 4 bases, leaving 7 bases of the junction unmatched. Germline CDR1 and CDR2: SQVTM and ANQGSEA. The CDR3 spans 16 residues. CDR3: CSVAPSGTFSYNEQFF. The DNA for the CDR3 is TGCAGCGTTGCGCCTAGCGGGACTTTCTCCTACAATGAGCAGTTCTTC.

The rearrangement joins TRBV19 to TRBJ1-5; unclear D gene. The CDR3 contains 13 residues. With 6 bases removed from V and 6 bases from J, the gap between germline ends came to 12 bases. Germline V gene sequence: CDR1 LNHDA, CDR2 SQIVND (reference sequence). DNA of the CDR3: TGTGCCAGTAGCCAAACGGAAGGTCAGCCCCAGCATTTT. Its translation: CASSQTEGQPQHF.

The rearrangement links TRBV5-6 to TRBJ2-7, with D unclear. Germline V lookup: CDR1 SGHDT, CDR2 YYEEEE. Trimming left V 4 bases short and J 2 bases short, with 13 bases between. CDR3 size: 14 residues. The CDR3 DNA reads TGTGCCAGCAGCATCGGACGGCCTCCCTACGAGCAGTACTTC. Protein product: CASSIGRPPYEQYF.

This clonotype was seen a few times. The chain recombines TRBV5-4 with TRBJ2-7; 10 bases align to TRBD1. The trim removed 6 bases at V and 6 bases at J, leaving 3 bases unmatched. CDR1 and CDR2 from the germline V gene are SGHNT and YYREEE (reference sequence). This CDR3 is 12 amino acids long. Written as DNA, the CDR3 is TGTGCCAGCACCAGGGACAGGGGCGAGCAGTACTTC. Translating it yields CASTRDRGEQYF.

The CDR3 DNA sequence: TGTGCCAGCAGAAGGCAGCTTGACACTGAAGCTTTCTTT. Translation: CASRRQLDTEAFF. The chain uses TRBV7-2 and TRBJ1-1; D is uncertain. The CDR3 consists of 13 residues. Germline lookup yields CDR1 SGHTA and CDR2 FQGNSA. Trimming took off 6 bases at V and 3 bases at J, with 11 bases between the two ends.